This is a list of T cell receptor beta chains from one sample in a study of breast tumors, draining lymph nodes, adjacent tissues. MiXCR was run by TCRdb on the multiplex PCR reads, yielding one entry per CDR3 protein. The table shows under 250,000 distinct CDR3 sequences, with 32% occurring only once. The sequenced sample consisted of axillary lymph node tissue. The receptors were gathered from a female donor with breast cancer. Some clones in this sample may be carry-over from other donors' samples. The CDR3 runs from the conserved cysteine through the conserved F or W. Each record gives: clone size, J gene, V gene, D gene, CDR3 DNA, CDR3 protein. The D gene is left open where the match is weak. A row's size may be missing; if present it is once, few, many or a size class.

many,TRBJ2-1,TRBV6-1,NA,TGTGCCAGCAGTGTCCTTCATTCCTACAATGAGCAGTTCTTC,CASSVLHSYNEQFF
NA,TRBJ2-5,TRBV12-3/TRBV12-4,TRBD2,TGTGCCAGCAGTACCCGGACTAGCGGGAGAAGTCAGACCCAGTACTTC,CASSTRTSGRSQTQYF
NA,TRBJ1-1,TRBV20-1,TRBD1,TGCAGTGCTAGAGATGACAGGGAAGTCACTGAAGCTTTCTTT,CSARDDREVTEAFF
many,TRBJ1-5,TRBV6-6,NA,TGTGCCAGCAGCTATAAGTTCACAGGGCCCCAACAGCCCCAGCATTTT,CASSYKFTGPQQPQHF
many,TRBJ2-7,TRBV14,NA,TGTGCCAGCAGCCAAGGATTGACAGGCCCGCGGGGCGAGCAGTACTTC,CASSQGLTGPRGEQYF
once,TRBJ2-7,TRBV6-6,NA,TGTGCCAGCAGTTACGGGAGCAACTCCTACGAGCAGTACTTC,CASSYGSNSYEQYF
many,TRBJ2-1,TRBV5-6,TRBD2,TGTGCCAGCAGCTTGCGGAGCGGGAGGGCCGCGAGTGAGCAGTTCTTC,CASSLRSGRAASEQFF
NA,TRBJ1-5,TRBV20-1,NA,TGCAGTGCTAGTTCCGGGTTTTTGGGTCAGCCCCAGCATTTT,CSASSGFLGQPQHF
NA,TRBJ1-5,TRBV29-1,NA,TGCAGCGTCGACAGACTAGCGGTTGAAGATACGCAGCATTTT,CSVDRLAVEDTQHF
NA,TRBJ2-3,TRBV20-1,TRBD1,TGCAGTGCAAACTCAGGGGGTCTCTACAATGAGCAGTATTTT,CSANSGGLYNEQYF
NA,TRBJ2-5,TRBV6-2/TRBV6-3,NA,TGTGCCAGCAGTTACTCGGGGGCGCTGGAGACCCAGTGCTTC,CASSYSGALETQCF
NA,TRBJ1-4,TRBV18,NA,TGTGCCAGCTCACCTGGGGGGTGGAGTGAAAAACTGTTTTTT,CASSPGGWSEKLFF
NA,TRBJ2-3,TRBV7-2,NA,TGTGCCAGCAGCTTGGCCACTGGGGGAAACACAGATACGCAGTATTTT,CASSLATGGNTDTQYF
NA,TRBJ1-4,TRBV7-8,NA,TGTGCCAGCAGTCCCGGGTACACTAATGAAAAACTGTTTTTT,CASSPGYTNEKLFF
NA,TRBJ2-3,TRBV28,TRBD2,TGTGCCAGCAGTTTGGGGCGGGGAGGGACCACAGATACGCAGTATTTT,CASSLGRGGTTDTQYF
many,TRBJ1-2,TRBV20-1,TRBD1,TGCAGTGCTAGAGATCCGGGACAGGGCCCGTTTTTCTATGGCTACACCTTC,CSARDPGQGPFFYGYTF
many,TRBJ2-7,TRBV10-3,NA,TGTGCCATCAGTCTCGACGGCTACGAGCAGTACTTC,CAISLDGYEQYF
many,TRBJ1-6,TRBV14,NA,TGTGCCAGCAGCCAAGACCTGGGGGCCAGGGCCCTCCACTTT,CASSQDLGARALHF
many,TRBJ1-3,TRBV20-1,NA,TGCAGTGCTAGAGCCCGCGACAGCCGCTCTGGAAACACCATATATTTT,CSARARDSRSGNTIYF
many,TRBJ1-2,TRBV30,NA,TGTGCCTGGGCGGACGCGCCAAACTATGGCTACACCTTC,CAWADAPNYGYTF
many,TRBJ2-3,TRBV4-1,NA,TGCGCCAGCAGTCCTTTCGGGGGTCCCACAGATACGCAGTATTTT,CASSPFGGPTDTQYF
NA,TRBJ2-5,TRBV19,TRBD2,TGTGCCAGTAGTACCCCCGGGCGAGCGGGAATATCGGGAGAGACCCAGTACTTC,CASSTPGRAGISGETQYF
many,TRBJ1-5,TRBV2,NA,TGTGCCAGCAGAGATTTGACAGCCAGTCAGCCCCAGCATTTT,CASRDLTASQPQHF
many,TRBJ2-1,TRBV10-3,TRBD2,TGTGCCATCAGCGGACTAGCGGGATCAAGCTCCTACAATGAGCAGTTCTTC,CAISGLAGSSSYNEQFF
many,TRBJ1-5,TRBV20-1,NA,TGCAGTGTCGGGCAGCAGTTAAATCAGCCCCAGCATTTT,CSVGQQLNQPQHF
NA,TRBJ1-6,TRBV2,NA,TGTGCCAGCAGGAAACGGGCCGCAGAAAATTCACCCCTCCACTTT,CASRKRAAENSPLHF
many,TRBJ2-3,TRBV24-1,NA,TGTGCCACCAGTGATGGGTGGGGAGTTAGCACAGATACGCAGTATTTT,CATSDGWGVSTDTQYF
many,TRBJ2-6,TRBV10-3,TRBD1,TGTGCCATCAGTGGGGGGGGACAGGGGTCTGGGGCCAACGTCCTGACTTTC,CAISGGGQGSGANVLTF
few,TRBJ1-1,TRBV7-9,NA,TGTGCCAGCAGCTTATTCCGGCGAGGCGAAAGGTCTGAAGCTTTCTTT,CASSLFRRGERSEAFF
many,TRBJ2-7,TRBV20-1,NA,TGCAGTGCTAGAGATCTTGGAAAGGGAACCTACGAGCAGTACTTC,CSARDLGKGTYEQYF
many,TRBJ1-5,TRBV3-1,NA,TGTGCCAGCAGCCAAACACAGGGAGGGGGTCAGCCCCAGCATTTT,CASSQTQGGGQPQHF
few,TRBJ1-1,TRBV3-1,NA,TGTGCCAGCAGCCCGACTAGGGGGGTTCTCAAGTGGGCTTTCTTT,CASSPTRGVLKWAFF
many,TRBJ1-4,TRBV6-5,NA,TGTGCCAGCAGTCGCATATTCCGGGGGCTCACTGAAAAACTGTTTTTT,CASSRIFRGLTEKLFF
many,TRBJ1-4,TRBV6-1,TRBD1,TGTGCCAGCAGTGAACGCTCCGGGACAGGGAGTGAAAAACTGTTTTTT,CASSERSGTGSEKLFF
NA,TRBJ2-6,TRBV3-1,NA,TGCGCCAGCACCACAGACAGGGCGGGGGCCGACGTCCTGACTTTC,CASTTDRAGADVLTF
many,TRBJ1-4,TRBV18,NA,TGTGCCAGCTCGCGGGCAAATACGGAAAAACTGTTTTTT,CASSRANTEKLFF
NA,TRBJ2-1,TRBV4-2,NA,NA,CASSFYICSARVAYNEQFF
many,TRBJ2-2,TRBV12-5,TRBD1,TGTGCTAGTGGTTCGGGACAGGGGGCAAGCACCGGGGAGCTGTTTTTT,CASGSGQGASTGELFF
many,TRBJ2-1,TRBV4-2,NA,TGTGCCAGCAGCCAAGACGTCCTCCGTGAGCAGTTCTTC,CASSQDVLREQFF
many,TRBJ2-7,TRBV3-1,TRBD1,TGTGCCAGCAGCCGAACCTTAACAGGGGTGAAATCCTACGAGCAGTACTTC,CASSRTLTGVKSYEQYF
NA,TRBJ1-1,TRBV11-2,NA,TGTGCCAGCAGCTTAATCGCGGGGGGCGAGACTGAAGCTTTCTTT,CASSLIAGGETEAFF
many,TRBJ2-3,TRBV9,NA,TGTGCCAGCAGCAAGACAGAACACTACACAGATACGCAGTATTTT,CASSKTEHYTDTQYF
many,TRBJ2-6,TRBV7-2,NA,TGTGCCAGCAGCCCAGATTACGGCGTCCTGACTTTC,CASSPDYGVLTF
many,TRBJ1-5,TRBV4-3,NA,TGCGCCAGCAGCCAAGATAGGCAGGGGAACGATCAGCCCCAGCATTTT,CASSQDRQGNDQPQHF
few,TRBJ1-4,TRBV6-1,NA,TGTGCCACCCTCTGGGAGCCAGCAACTAATGAAAAACTGTTTTTT,CATLWEPATNEKLFF
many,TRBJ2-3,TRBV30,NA,TGTGCCTGGAGTCTGGGCACAGATACGCAGTATTTT,CAWSLGTDTQYF
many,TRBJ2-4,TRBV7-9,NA,TGTGCCAGCAGCCCGATCCGGGATCCCACCTGGTACATTCAGTACTTC,CASSPIRDPTWYIQYF
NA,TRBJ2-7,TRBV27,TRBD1,TGTGCCAGCAGGTGGACAGGTCTAAACACCGCATACGAGCAGTACTTC,CASRWTGLNTAYEQYF
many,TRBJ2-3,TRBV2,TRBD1,TGTGCCAGCAGCCGGGACAGGGGGCTGCATACGCAGTATTTT,CASSRDRGLHTQYF